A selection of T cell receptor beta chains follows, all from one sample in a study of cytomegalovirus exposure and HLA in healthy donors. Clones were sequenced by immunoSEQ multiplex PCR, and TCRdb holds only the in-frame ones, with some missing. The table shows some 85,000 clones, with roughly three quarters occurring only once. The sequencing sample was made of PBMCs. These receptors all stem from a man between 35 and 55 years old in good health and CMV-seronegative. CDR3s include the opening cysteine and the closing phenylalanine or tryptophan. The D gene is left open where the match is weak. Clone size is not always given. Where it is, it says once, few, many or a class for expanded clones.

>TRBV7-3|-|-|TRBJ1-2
TGTGCCAGCAGCGACGACAGGCGGAATGGCTACACCTTC
CASSDDRRNGYTF
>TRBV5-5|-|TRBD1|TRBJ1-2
TGTGCCAGCAGCCCCGGGACAGGGGTTTATGGCTACACCTTC
CASSPGTGVYGYTF
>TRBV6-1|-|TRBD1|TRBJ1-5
TGTGCCAGCAGTGATAGTTTTAGGACAGGGACTGCTCTCCAGCATTTT
CASSDSFRTGTALQHF
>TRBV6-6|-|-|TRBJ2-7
TGTGCCAGCAGCGAAGTAAACAGGGTATTAGGGCAGTACTTC
CASSEVNRVLGQYF
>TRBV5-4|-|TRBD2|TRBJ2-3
TGTGCCAGCAGCTTGGGACTAGCGGGGAGTACGCAGTATTTT
CASSLGLAGSTQYF
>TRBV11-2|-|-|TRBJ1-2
TGTGCCAGCAGCTCGACAGGATATTATGGCTACACCTTC
CASSSTGYYGYTF
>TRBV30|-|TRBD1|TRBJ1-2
TGTGCCTGGAGTGTACAGAGAGGGCAGGGGGCTTACTATGGCTACACCTTC
CAWSVQRGQGAYYGYTF
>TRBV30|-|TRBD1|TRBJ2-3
TGTGCCTGGGCCCAGGGGGCTGGGGATACGCAGTATTTT
CAWAQGAGDTQYF
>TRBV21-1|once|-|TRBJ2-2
TGTGCCAGCAGCCGGCCGGGACAGCAGAACACCGGGGAGCTGTTTTTT
CASSRPGQQNTGELFF
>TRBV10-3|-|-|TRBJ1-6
TGTGCCATCAGTGTAGACAGAGAGAAAAATTCACCCCTCCACTTT
CAISVDREKNSPLHF
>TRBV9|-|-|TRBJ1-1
TGTGCCAGCAGCGTAGCCACAGGGCTTGAAGCTTTCTTT
CASSVATGLEAFF